This passage covers 31 T cell receptor beta chains from one sample sequenced in a study of technical replicates of blood from several donors (dated 2017 in TCRdb). Library creation used the immunoSEQ multiplex PCR assay. Held by TCRdb, this immuneACCESS table contains in-frame sequences only and omits some clones. Under half of the omission traces to an unresolved V gene where checked; the cause of the rest is unknown. In all, the sample holds about 62,000 clones, and about 90% of those were seen once. The top ten clonotypes cover roughly 4.9% of the sample. Input material: PBMCs. All receptors come from a human donor in good health. Some clones in this sample may be carry-over from other donors' samples.

This clone was found a few times. The chain recombines TRBV7-2 with TRBJ1-2, with TRBD1 as a possible D gene (5 bases). The V end was cut by 3 bases, the J end by 0 bases, with 11 bases between. Looked up from germline, CDR1 is SGHTA and CDR2 is FQGNSA. CDR3 size: 15 residues. Here the CDR3 reads CASSLWTTSNYGYTF. The DNA for the CDR3 is TGTGCCAGCAGCTTGTGGACAACCTCTAACTATGGCTACACCTTC.

This rearrangement joins TRBV4-3 to TRBJ2-3; D remains ambiguous. This CDR3 contains 15 residues. The V and J ends lost 0 bases and 6 bases respectively, with 13 bases between them. The germline V gene has CDR1 LGHNA and CDR2 YSLEER. The CDR3 DNA is TGCGCCAGCAGCCAAGATCCTAGAGGCCTCGATACGCAGTATTTT. This translates into CASSQDPRGLDTQYF.

The J gene is TRBJ2-7, the V gene TRBV27; D may be TRBD1 (5 bases). The CDR3 covers 13 residues. Trimming removed 4 bases at V and 1 base at J, with 8 bases between. Germline V CDR1 and CDR2: MNHEY, SMNVEV (reference sequence). The CDR3 DNA reads as TGTGCCAGCAGTTACGACAGTTCCTACGAGCAGTACTTC. Protein sequence: CASSYDSSYEQYF.

The rearrangement joins TRBV5-6 to TRBJ1-5, with no clear D. Trimming cost V 0 bases and J 0 bases, with 7 bases left between them. Looked up from germline, CDR1 is SGHDT and CDR2 is YYEEEE. This CDR3 contains 15 residues. For the CDR3, the DNA is TGTGCCAGCAGCTTGGGGCTGAATAGCAATCAGCCCCAGCATTTT. This gives the protein CASSLGLNSNQPQHF.

J is TRBJ2-1 and V is TRBV5-1; TRBD2 aligns across 9 bases. V was clipped by 4 bases and J by 2 bases; unmatched bases: 7. The germline V gene encodes CDR1 SGHRS and CDR2 YFSETQ. The CDR3 extends over 16 amino acids. The CDR3 region has the DNA TGCGCCAGCAGCACCTTGGCGGGGGGGCCCTACAATGAGCAGTTCTTC. Translation gives CASSTLAGGPYNEQFF.

As concerns this clone: The sample carries other DNA sequences with the same CDR3. This chain connects TRBV7-3 to TRBJ2-5; 10 bases match TRBD2. There are 14 residues in the CDR3. Germline V lookup: CDR1 SGHTA, CDR2 FQGTGA. The junction had 2 bases not matched to a gene; V was cut back by 3 bases and J by 4 bases. The CDR3, as DNA: TGTGCCAGCAGCTTGAGCGGGGGGGTAGAGACCCAGTACTTC. Encoded protein: CASSLSGGVETQYF.

The J gene is TRBJ2-7, the V gene TRBV5-1; no reliable D call. Deletions cut 2 bases from V and 4 bases from J, with 10 bases between. This CDR3 has 13 residues. Germline CDR1 SGHRS, CDR2 YFSETQ. DNA of the CDR3: TGCGCCAGCAGCTTAGCAGACTTTTACGAGCAGTACTTC. Its translation is CASSLADFYEQYF.

The rearrangement links TRBV11-1 to TRBJ2-1; D remains unclear. V was pared by 2 bases and J by 4 bases, with 3 bases between. CDR3 length: 12 amino acids. Germline loops: CDR1 SGHAT, CDR2 FQDESV (reference sequence). The CDR3 nucleotides read TGTGCCAGCAGCTTACTGTACAATGAGCAGTTCTTC. Translated, it gives CASSLLYNEQFF. Complete variable domain (other parts from reference TRBV11-1 and TRBJ2-1): EAEVAQSPRYKITEKSQAVAFWCDPISGHATLYWYRQILGQGPELLVQFQDESVVDDSQLPKDRFSAERLKGVDSTLKIQPAELGDSAMYLCASSLLYNEQFFGPGTRLTVL.

The V gene is TRBV5-6, the J gene TRBJ2-4, with 7 nucleotides matching TRBD1. Germline-derived CDR1 and CDR2 are SGHDT and YYEEEE. The CDR3 loop spans 17 amino acids. Unmatched junction bases numbered 13, after V lost 4 bases and J lost 3 bases. The DNA of the CDR3 is TGTGCCAGCAGCCAACGGACAGGCGGTTTCGGCAAAAACATTCAGTACTTC. Amino acid sequence: CASSQRTGGFGKNIQYF. The whole variable domain, remainder taken from reference TRBV5-6 and TRBJ2-4, is DAGVTQSPTHLIKTRGQQVTLRCSPKSGHDTVSWYQQALGQGPQFIFQYYEEEERQRGNFPDRFSGHQFPNYSSELNVNALLLGDSALYLCASSQRTGGFGKNIQYFGAGTRLSVL.

The chain is built from TRBV5-6 and TRBJ1-2; 7 bases are shared with TRBD1. Germline V gene sequence: CDR1 SGHDT, CDR2 YYEEEE. The CDR3 loop spans 10 amino acids. With 8 bases clipped from V and 8 bases from J, the junction kept 3 bases outside the gene matches. CDR3 region: CARTTGGYTF. CDR3 sequence (DNA): TGTGCCAGGACGACAGGGGGCTACACCTTC. The variable domain in full, with the rest retrieved from reference TRBV5-6 and TRBJ1-2, is DAGVTQSPTHLIKTRGQQVTLRCSPKSGHDTVSWYQQALGQGPQFIFQYYEEEERQRGNFPDRFSGHQFPNYSSELNVNALLLGDSALYLCARTTGGYTFGSGTRLTVV.

This chain uses TRBV6-5 with TRBJ2-1; 8 bases match TRBD1. Germline values: CDR1 MNHEY, CDR2 SVGAGI. This CDR3 is built from 14 residues. V shed 2 bases and J 6 bases; nucleotides not matched to a gene: 3. This CDR3 reads CASSYRQGANEQFF. The CDR3 DNA reads TGTGCCAGCAGTTACAGGCAGGGGGCCAATGAGCAGTTCTTC.

The CDR3: CASRRQGLNTEAFF. As DNA, the CDR3 is TGTGCCAGCAGGAGACAGGGCTTGAACACTGAAGCTTTCTTT. This sequence joins TRBV6-5 and TRBJ1-1, with 7 bases that match TRBD1. CDR3 length: 14 amino acids. V shed 6 bases, J shed 0 bases, and the junction held 4 bases outside the gene matches. Germline-derived CDR1 and CDR2 are MNHEY and SVGAGI.

A few counts support this clone. The gene calls are TRBV28 and TRBJ2-3, with D possibly being TRBD2 (5 bases). The germline gives CDR1 MDHEN, CDR2 SYDVKM. V was cut by 8 bases and J by 2 bases, with 23 bases left in between. The CDR3 has 17 amino acids. The CDR3 sequence: CASSTPYGLAFTDTQYF. CDR3 sequence (DNA): TGTGCCAGCTCAACCCCTTATGGGCTAGCATTCACAGATACGCAGTATTTT. The complete variable domain, with remaining parts taken from reference TRBV28 and TRBJ2-3, reads DVKVTQSSRYLVKRTGEKVFLECVQDMDHENMFWYRQDPGLGLRLIYFSYDVKMKEKGDIPEGYSVSREKKERFSLILESASTNQTSMYLCASSTPYGLAFTDTQYFGPGTRLTVL.

This clone was seen more than once but under ten times. Other nucleotide sequences from this sample produce the same CDR3. J is TRBJ2-5 and V is TRBV7-2; TRBD2 matches 9 bases. Germline CDR1 reads SGHTA; CDR2 reads FQGNSA. With 3 bases clipped from V and 2 bases from J, the junction kept 1 base outside the gene matches. There are 14 residues in the CDR3. CDR3 sequence (DNA): TGTGCCAGCAGCTTGGGACTAGCACAAGAGACCCAGTACTTC. Translating it yields CASSLGLAQETQYF.

The J gene is TRBJ1-5, the V gene TRBV19; 7 bases fit TRBD1. Per the germline V gene, CDR1 is LNHDA and CDR2 is SQIVND (reference sequence). The CDR3 runs to 16 residues. V lost 3 bases, J lost 6 bases, and 11 bases stayed unmatched. The CDR3 region has the DNA TGTGCCAGTAGTATTGGACAAGGGGGCGTGGGTCAGCCCCAGCATTTT. Its translation: CASSIGQGGVGQPQHF.

The chain links TRBV6-1 to TRBJ1-5, with D possibly TRBD1 on 5 matching bases. The CDR3 has 16 residues. V lost 2 bases and J lost 2, with 13 bases in between. Germline loops: CDR1 MNHNS, CDR2 SASEGT. CDR3 amino acids: CASSEWKGMGNQPQHF. CDR3 coding DNA: TGTGCCAGCAGTGAATGGAAGGGGATGGGCAATCAGCCCCAGCATTTT.

This rearrangement joins TRBV30 to TRBJ1-1; D perhaps matches TRBD1 (6 bases). V lost 3 bases to trimming and J lost 11 bases, with 16 bases between them. Germline assignment: CDR1 GTSNPN and CDR2 SVGIG (reference sequence). This CDR3 spans 12 amino acids. The CDR3 DNA is TGTGCCTGGAGGGGGGGGCGGTCGGAGGCTTTCTTT. Its protein is CAWRGGRSEAFF. Full variable domain (remainder filled in from reference TRBV30 and TRBJ1-1): SQTIHQWPATLVQPVGSPLSLECTVEGTSNPNLYWYRQAAGRGLQLLFYSVGIGQISSEVPQNLSASRPQDRQFILSSKKLLLSDSGFYLCAWRGGRSEAFFGQGTRLTVV.

The J gene is TRBJ2-7, the V gene TRBV7-9, with 7 positions matching TRBD1. The CDR3 spans 14 residues. Germline assignment: CDR1 SEHNR and CDR2 FQNEAQ (reference sequence). Trimming removed 5 bases from V and 3 bases from J; junction bases left unmatched: 7. The CDR3 here is CASSTPGQNYEQYF. The CDR3, as DNA: TGTGCCAGCAGCACACCGGGACAGAACTACGAGCAGTACTTC. Full variable domain (outside the CDR3, taken from reference TRBV7-9 and TRBJ2-7): DTGVSQNPRHKITKRGQNVTFRCDPISEHNRLYWYRQTLGQGPEFLTYFQNEAQLEKSRLLSDRFSAERPKGSFSTLEIQRTEQGDSAMYLCASSTPGQNYEQYFGPGTRLTVT.

The CDR3 loop is CASSDGSYSSYEQYF. The CDR3 DNA sequence: TGTGCCAGCAGCGACGGTTCCTACAGCTCCTACGAGCAGTACTTC. The chain has TRBV6-6 and TRBJ2-7, with D unresolved. Germline V gene data show CDR1 as MNHNY and CDR2 as SVGAGI (reference sequence). This CDR3 contains 15 residues. V was shortened by 6 bases and J by 0 bases, with 15 bases between the two germline ends.

CDR3 residues: CASSWTGLAKQYF. The DNA of the CDR3 is TGTGCCAGCAGCTGGACCGGACTAGCAAAGCAGTACTTC. The gene calls are TRBV5-4 and TRBJ2-7, with 8 nucleotides matching TRBD2. Trimming at V came to 3 bases and at J to 8 bases, leaving 7 bases not matched to a gene. Germline CDR1 SGHNT, CDR2 YYREEE (reference sequence). CDR3 size: 13 residues.

The gene calls are TRBV18 and TRBJ1-2; 8 bases agree with TRBD1. With V trimmed by 0 bases and J by 4 bases, 4 bases remained unmatched. Germline V gives CDR1 KGHSH, CDR2 LQKENI. This CDR3 is built from 15 residues. CDR3 sequence (DNA): TGTGCCAGCTCACCACCCATTGACAGGGGCTATGGCTACACCTTC. Protein: CASSPPIDRGYGYTF.

The rearrangement links TRBV4-3 to TRBJ2-5; TRBD1 aligns across 11 bases. The CDR3 is 21 amino acids. Trimming cost V 0 bases and J 5 bases; bases outside gene matches: 20. Per germline, CDR1 LGHNA and CDR2 YSLEER. CDR3 in DNA: TGCGCCAGCAGCCAAGATCTGGGTTATGGACAGGGGGCCCCCTTGCAGGAGACCCAGTACTTC. As protein: CASSQDLGYGQGAPLQETQYF.

The chain links TRBV4-3 to TRBJ1-6; weak D call: TRBD1 (5 bases). CDR3 length equals 17 residues. Deletions cut 0 bases from V and 5 bases from J, with 14 bases between. The germline V gene has CDR1 LGHNA and CDR2 YSLEER. CDR3 region: CASSQDVSRVNNSPLHF. CDR3 nucleotide sequence: TGCGCCAGCAGCCAAGATGTCAGCAGGGTAAATAATTCACCCCTCCACTTT.

The J gene is TRBJ2-1, the V gene TRBV6-5, with 8 bases identical to TRBD1. The ends lost 5 bases at V and 7 bases at J; junction bases unmatched: 4. This CDR3 is 13 amino acids long. Germline lookup yields CDR1 MNHEY and CDR2 SVGAGI. CDR3 in DNA: TGTGCCAGCAGTACGACAGGGGAAAATGAGCAGTTCTTC. Residues: CASSTTGENEQFF.

V and J are TRBV6-1 and TRBJ2-7; 7 bases match TRBD2. The CDR3 spans 13 residues. The germline V gene encodes CDR1 MNHNS and CDR2 SASEGT. V trimming: 6 bases; J trimming: 3 bases; junction bases outside the gene matches: 5. The CDR3 region is CASSRDYGYEQYF. Here the CDR3 DNA reads TGTGCCAGCAGCCGGGACTACGGCTACGAGCAGTACTTC.

This clone rates as medium-sized. The genes are TRBV6-1 and TRBJ1-1; 11 nucleotides agree with TRBD1. V was clipped by 4 bases and J by 3 bases; unmatched bases: 1. The length of the CDR3 is 14 residues. Germline V CDR1 and CDR2: MNHNS, SASEGT. The CDR3 DNA follows: TGTGCCAGCAGTGGGACAGGGGGCTACACTGAAGCTTTCTTT. This encodes CASSGTGGYTEAFF.

The rearrangement joins TRBV5-8 to TRBJ2-3; D ambiguous. Germline V gives CDR1 SGHTS, CDR2 YDEGEE. The V gene lost 0 bases and the J gene lost 2 bases, with 7 bases spanning the gap. This CDR3 spans 14 amino acids. Here the CDR3 reads CASSLGQNTDTQYF. CDR3 DNA: TGTGCCAGCAGCTTGGGGCAGAACACAGATACGCAGTATTTT.

V and J are TRBV6-6 and TRBJ2-3, with 10 bases matching TRBD1. J gave up 4 bases and V 2 bases, and 3 bases lay outside the gene matches. This CDR3 region has 15 residues. CDR1 and CDR2 from the germline V gene are MNHNY and SVGAGI (reference sequence). The DNA of the CDR3 is TGTGCCAGCAGTTACGGGACAGGGGACGCAGATACGCAGTATTTT. It yields the protein CASSYGTGDADTQYF.

V and J are TRBV4-3 and TRBJ2-3; a weak D match, TRBD2 (5 bases). This CDR3 contains 15 residues. V lost 0 bases, J lost 3 bases, and 10 bases lay in between. Germline assignment: CDR1 LGHNA and CDR2 YSLEER. CDR3 in DNA: TGCGCCAGCAGCCAAGAAATCGGGATGACAGATACGCAGTATTTT. Translated, it gives CASSQEIGMTDTQYF.

The genes are TRBV5-1 and TRBJ2-2, with 14 bases aligning to TRBD2. This CDR3 is built from 15 residues. Germline V gene lookup returns CDR1 SGHRS and CDR2 YFSETQ. The V and J ends lost 7 bases and 10 bases, in that order; junction bases with no gene match: 9. CDR3 in DNA: TGCGCCAGCCGGACTAGCGGGGGGACCGTTTTGGAGCTGTTTTTT. Translating it yields CASRTSGGTVLELFF.

V is TRBV7-2 and J is TRBJ1-1, with D maybe TRBD1 (6 bases). V lost 1 base and J 4 bases, leaving 13 bases between the germline ends. In germline, CDR1 is SGHTA, CDR2 FQGNSA. There are 15 residues in the CDR3. The CDR3, as DNA: TGTGCCAGCAGCTTAGATCAGGGGAGAAGCACTGAAGCTTTCTTT. Translating it yields CASSLDQGRSTEAFF.